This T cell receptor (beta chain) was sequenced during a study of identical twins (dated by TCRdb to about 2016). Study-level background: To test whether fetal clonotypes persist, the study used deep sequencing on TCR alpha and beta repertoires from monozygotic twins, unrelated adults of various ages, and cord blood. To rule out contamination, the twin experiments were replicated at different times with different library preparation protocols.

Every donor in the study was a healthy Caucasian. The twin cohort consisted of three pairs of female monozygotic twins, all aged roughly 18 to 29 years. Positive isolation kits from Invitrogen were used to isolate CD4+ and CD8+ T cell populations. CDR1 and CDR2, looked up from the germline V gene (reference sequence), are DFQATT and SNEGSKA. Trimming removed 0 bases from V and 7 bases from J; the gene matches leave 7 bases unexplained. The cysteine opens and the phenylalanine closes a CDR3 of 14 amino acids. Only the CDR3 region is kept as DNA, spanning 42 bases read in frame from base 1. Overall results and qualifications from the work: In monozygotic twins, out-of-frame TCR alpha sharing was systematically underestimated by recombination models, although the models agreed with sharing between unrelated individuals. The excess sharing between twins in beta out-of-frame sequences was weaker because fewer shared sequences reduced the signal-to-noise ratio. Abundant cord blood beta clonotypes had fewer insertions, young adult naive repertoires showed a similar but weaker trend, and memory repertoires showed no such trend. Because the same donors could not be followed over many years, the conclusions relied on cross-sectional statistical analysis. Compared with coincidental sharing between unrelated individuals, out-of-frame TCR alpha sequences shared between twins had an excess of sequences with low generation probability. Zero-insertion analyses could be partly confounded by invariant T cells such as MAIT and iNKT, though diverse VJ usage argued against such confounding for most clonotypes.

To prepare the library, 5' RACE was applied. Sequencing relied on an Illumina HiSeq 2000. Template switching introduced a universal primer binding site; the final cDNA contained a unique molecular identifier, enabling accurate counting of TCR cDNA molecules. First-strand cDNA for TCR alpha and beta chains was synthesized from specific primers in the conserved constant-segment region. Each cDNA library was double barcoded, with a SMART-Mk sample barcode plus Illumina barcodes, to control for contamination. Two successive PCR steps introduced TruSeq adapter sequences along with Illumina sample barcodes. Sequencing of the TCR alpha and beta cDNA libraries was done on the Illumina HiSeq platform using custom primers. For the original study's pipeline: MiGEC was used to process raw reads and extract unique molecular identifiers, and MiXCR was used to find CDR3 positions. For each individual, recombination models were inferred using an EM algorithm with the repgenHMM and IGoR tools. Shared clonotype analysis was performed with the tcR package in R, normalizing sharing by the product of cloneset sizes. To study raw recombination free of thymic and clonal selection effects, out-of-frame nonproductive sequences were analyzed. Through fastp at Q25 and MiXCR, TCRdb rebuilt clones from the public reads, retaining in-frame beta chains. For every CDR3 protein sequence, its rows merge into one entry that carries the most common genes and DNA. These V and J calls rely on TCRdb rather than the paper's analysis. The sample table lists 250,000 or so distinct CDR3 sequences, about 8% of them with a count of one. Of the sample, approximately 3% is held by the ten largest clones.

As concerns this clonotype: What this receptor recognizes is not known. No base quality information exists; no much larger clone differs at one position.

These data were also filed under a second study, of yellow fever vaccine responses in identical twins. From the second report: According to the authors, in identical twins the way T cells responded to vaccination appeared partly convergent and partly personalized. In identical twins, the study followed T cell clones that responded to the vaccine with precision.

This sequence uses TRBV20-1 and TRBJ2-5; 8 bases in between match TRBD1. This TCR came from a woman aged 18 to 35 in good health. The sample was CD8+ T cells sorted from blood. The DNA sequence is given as TGCAGTGCTAGAGATGGTCAGGGGGCCGGGACCCAGTACTTC. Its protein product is CSARDGQGAGTQYF.